The 14 T cell receptor beta chains below were found in one sample sequenced in a study of blood T cell repertoires in COVID-19. Profiling relied on immunoSEQ multiplex PCR, and the TCRdb table lists in-frame clones only, not all of them. The sample records 130,000 or so clones, roughly four fifths being singletons. Sequenced input: peripheral blood. The receptors were sampled from a human donor in a cohort sampled during active COVID-19.

The chain employs TRBV27 and TRBJ1-1; D is perhaps TRBD1 (6 bases). Trimming stripped 6 bases from V and 1 base from J, with 15 bases between. This CDR3 is 15 amino acids long. CDR1 is MNHEY and CDR2 is SMNVEV in the germline V gene (reference sequence). The CDR3: CASSKGGGWNTEAFF. CDR3 in DNA: TGTGCCAGCAGCAAGGGGGGGGGTTGGAACACTGAAGCTTTCTTT.

The chain links TRBV29-1 to TRBJ2-2; 9 positions agree with TRBD2. The CDR3 is 15 residues long. Germline V CDR1 and CDR2: SQVTM, ANQGSEA. V was pared by 4 bases and J by 2 bases, with 5 bases of the junction left unmatched. CDR3 DNA: TGCAGCGTTGTAGCGGGGGCTCTAAACACCGGGGAGCTGTTTTTT. Protein sequence: CSVVAGALNTGELFF.

V and J are TRBV7-9 and TRBJ1-4, with no clear D. The CDR3 spans 16 residues. Germline-derived CDR1 and CDR2 are SEHNR and FQNEAQ (reference sequence). V dropped 5 bases and J dropped 4 bases, with 17 bases sitting between them. In DNA form, the CDR3 reads TGTGCCAGCAGCCCCCGGGCGGGATCGGGTAATGAAAAACTGTTTTTT. Translating gives CASSPRAGSGNEKLFF.

The chain employs TRBV5-1 and TRBJ2-7, with TRBD1 matching over 7 bases. V shed 0 bases, J shed 3 bases, and the junction held 3 bases outside the gene matches. Germline V gene data show CDR1 as SGHRS and CDR2 as YFSETQ. The CDR3 is made up of 14 amino acids. This chain's CDR3 is CASSLADRHYEQYF. The CDR3 bases are TGCGCCAGCAGCTTGGCGGACAGGCACTACGAGCAGTACTTC.

The rearrangement links TRBV5-4 to TRBJ2-2, with D perhaps TRBD1 (6 bases). The CDR3 is 14 residues long. V lost 0 bases and J lost 9, with 12 bases in between. Germline CDR1 SGHNT, CDR2 YYREEE (reference sequence). CDR3 sequence: CASSLVTQGRELFF. Here the CDR3 DNA reads TGTGCCAGCAGCTTGGTGACACAGGGAAGGGAGCTGTTTTTT.

The V call is TRBV19, the J call TRBJ2-1; 13 nucleotides line up with TRBD2. The trim removed 5 bases at V and 6 bases at J, leaving 10 bases unmatched. The CDR3 has 17 amino acids. The germline V gene encodes CDR1 LNHDA and CDR2 SQIVND (reference sequence). CDR3 DNA: TGTGCCAGTAGTTTACCCCCCGGGACTAGCGGGGTCAATGAGCAGTTCTTC. Its translation is CASSLPPGTSGVNEQFF.

This clone occurred a few times. The V and J genes are TRBV7-9 and TRBJ1-4; D unclear. The CDR3 has 13 residues. V lost 6 bases, J lost 6 bases, and 11 bases lay in between. Germline V gene data show CDR1 as SEHNR and CDR2 as FQNEAQ (reference sequence). In nucleotides, the CDR3 is TGTGCCAGCAGAGGAGGGAATGATGAAAAACTGTTTTTT. Protein sequence: CASRGGNDEKLFF.

The gene calls are TRBV7-9 and TRBJ1-2; no firm D call. The CDR3 consists of 13 residues. CDR1 and CDR2 (germline): SEHNR, FQNEAQ (reference sequence). V lost 5 bases to trimming and J lost 2 bases, with 9 bases between them. The CDR3 is CASSRIQNYGYTF. The CDR3 DNA follows: TGTGCCAGCAGCCGAATCCAGAACTATGGCTACACCTTC.

This chain links TRBV5-1 with TRBJ2-7; perhaps TRBD1 as D (5 bases). This CDR3 contains 12 residues. CDR1 and CDR2 from the germline V gene are SGHRS and YFSETQ. Trimming cost V 6 bases and J 2 bases, with 9 bases left between them. CDR3 sequence: CASTGLTYEQYF. The CDR3 coding sequence is TGCGCCAGCACAGGGCTGACCTACGAGCAGTACTTC.

This chain joins TRBV28 and TRBJ1-4, with D possibly TRBD1 on 6 matching bases. With 5 bases removed from V and 7 bases from J, the gap between germline ends came to 14 bases. CDR3 length: 14 amino acids. Per germline, CDR1 MDHEN and CDR2 SYDVKM. This chain's CDR3 is CASSPHRDIEKLFF. In nucleotides, the CDR3 is TGTGCCAGCAGTCCCCACAGGGACATTGAAAAACTGTTTTTT.

By sample fraction, this clone is medium-sized. This rearrangement joins TRBV29-1 to TRBJ1-1; tentatively, D is TRBD1 (5 bases). V dropped 3 bases and J dropped 5 bases, with 13 bases sitting between them. There are 13 residues in the CDR3. Germline CDR1 SQVTM, CDR2 ANQGSEA. CDR3 DNA: TGCAGCGTTGAGTCCGGGGGATGGACTGAAGCTTTCTTT. The encoded protein is CSVESGGWTEAFF.

The chain recombines TRBV4-1 with TRBJ1-4, with TRBD1 matching 7 bases. With V trimmed by 4 bases and J by 3 bases, 8 bases remained unmatched. There are 16 residues in the CDR3. The germline V gene has CDR1 MGHRA and CDR2 YSYEKL. CDR3 DNA: TGCGCCAGCAGCCCAACCTTACAGGGGTCTAATGAAAAACTGTTTTTT. As protein: CASSPTLQGSNEKLFF.

This chain uses TRBV7-3 with TRBJ2-3; tentative D call: TRBD1 (5 bases). Trimming cost V 11 bases and J 4 bases, with 25 bases left between them. Looked up from germline, CDR1 is SGHTA and CDR2 is FQGTGA. The CDR3 contains 16 residues. The CDR3 DNA reads TGTGCCTCCTCTATAGGGGTGTCGGGTCACTCAGATACGCAGTATTTT. Translating it yields CASSIGVSGHSDTQYF.

This clone has more than one count but fewer than ten. V gene TRBV7-9 combines with J gene TRBJ1-1, with D uncertain. Trimming removed 7 bases from V and 1 base from J, with 13 bases in between. Germline lookup yields CDR1 SEHNR and CDR2 FQNEAQ (reference sequence). This CDR3 region has 14 residues. CDR3: CASTPPSRNTEAFF. CDR3 DNA sequence: TGTGCCAGCACCCCTCCTTCTCGGAACACTGAAGCTTTCTTT.